This is a list of T cell receptor beta chains from one sample in a study of neurological immune-mediated disorders. Each CDR3 protein is one row after TCRdb ran MiXCR on the 5' RACE reads. The sample includes nearly 45,000 distinct CDR3 sequences, 20% to 25% seen only once; the top ten take around 4%. Sequencing was carried out using PBMCs. The source of these receptors is a man aged 55-75 years with HTLV-1-associated myelopathy (HAM/TSP). Both conserved end residues are part of each CDR3. D genes are given only for firm matches. Part of the rows lack a size; the others show once, few, many or a class for expanded clones.

clone_size | j_call | v_call | d_call | cdr3_aa | cdr3_nt
many | TRBJ2-7 | TRBV20-1 | TRBD2 | CSAIGGGRYEQYF | TGCAGTGCTATCGGGGGGGGGCGGTACGAGCAGTACTTC
many | TRBJ2-3 | TRBV12-3/TRBV12-4 | . | CASSLSRTDTQYF | TGTGCCAGCAGTTTAAGCCGCACAGATACGCAGTATTTT
many | TRBJ2-2 | TRBV9 | . | CASSVGTGGTYTGELFF | TGTGCCAGCAGCGTAGGAACGGGCGGGACGTACACCGGGGAGCTGTTTTTT
many | TRBJ2-7 | TRBV11-3 | . | CASRRNEGSYEQYF | TGTGCCAGCAGACGAAATGAGGGTTCCTACGAGCAGTACTTC
many | TRBJ2-3 | TRBV28 | TRBD2 | CASSTLFRTSESTDTQYF | TGTGCCAGCAGTACCCTCTTCCGGACTAGCGAGAGCACAGATACGCAGTATTTT
many | TRBJ2-3 | TRBV5-1 | . | CASSLGGSPTDTQYF | TGCGCCAGCAGCTTGGGCGGCAGTCCCACAGATACGCAGTATTTT
. | TRBJ2-7 | TRBV29-1 | . | CSASTVPYEQYF | TGTAGCGCCTCGACAGTGCCCTACGAGCAGTACTTC
many | TRBJ2-2 | TRBV7-6 | . | CASSLSQINTGELFF | TGTGCCAGCAGCTTATCCCAGATTAACACCGGGGAGCTGTTTTTT
many | TRBJ2-3 | TRBV10-3 | . | CAISDINYSSGTQYF | TGTGCCATCAGTGACATAAACTACTCATCCGGTACGCAGTATTTT
many | TRBJ1-2 | TRBV9 | . | CASSVEFSDYGYTF | TGTGCCAGCAGCGTAGAGTTCAGTGACTATGGCTACACCTTC
many | TRBJ2-7 | TRBV4-1 | TRBD2 | CASSQDSGESSYEQYF | TGCGCCAGCAGCCAAGATAGCGGGGAGAGCTCCTACGAGCAGTACTTC
many | TRBJ2-1 | TRBV20-1 | TRBD1 | CSAKTTGGFEQFF | TGCAGTGCTAAGACGACAGGGGGCTTTGAGCAGTTCTTC
many | TRBJ1-2 | TRBV6-5 | TRBD1 | CASRGQGTNYGYTF | TGTGCCAGCCGAGGACAGGGGACTAACTATGGCTACACCTTC
medium-sized | TRBJ1-1 | TRBV20-1 | . | CSAFATGKEVNTEAFF | TGCAGCGCATTCGCAACAGGGAAGGAGGTGAACACTGAAGCTTTCTTT
many | TRBJ2-3 | TRBV9 | . | CASSVLGSYSDTQYF | TGTGCCAGCAGCGTTTTAGGTAGTTATTCGGATACGCAGTATTTT
many | TRBJ2-1 | TRBV5-1 | . | CASSLGTGSYNEQFF | TGCGCCAGCAGCTTGGGTACAGGCTCCTACAATGAGCAGTTCTTC
many | TRBJ2-4 | TRBV5-1 | . | CASSLGELENIQYF | TGCGCCAGCAGCTTGGGGGAGTTGGAAAACATTCAGTACTTC
many | TRBJ2-7 | TRBV5-6 | . | CASSLGASQQYF | TGTGCCAGCAGCTTGGGCGCCAGTCAGCAGTACTTC
many | TRBJ2-5 | TRBV5-1 | TRBD1 | CASSSSRGGPSQETQYF | TGCGCCAGCAGCTCCTCCAGAGGGGGCCCTTCCCAAGAGACCCAGTACTTC
many | TRBJ2-7 | TRBV7-8 | TRBD1 | CASSGWTGPGTYEQYF | TGTGCCAGCAGCGGCTGGACAGGGCCGGGAACCTACGAGCAGTACTTC
many | TRBJ2-7 | TRBV5-1 | . | CASSLEPYEQYF | TGCGCCAGCAGCTTGGAGCCCTACGAGCAGTACTTC
many | TRBJ2-7 | TRBV11-2 | TRBD1 | CASSPRDRGFEQYF | TGTGCCAGCAGCCCCCGGGACAGGGGATTCGAGCAGTACTTC
many | TRBJ2-4 | TRBV20-1 | . | CSARVGRGGKNIQYF | TGCAGTGCTAGGGTGGGCAGGGGAGGCAAAAACATTCAGTACTTC
many | TRBJ1-1 | TRBV6-6 | . | CASSPPFGRNTEAFF | TGTGCCAGCAGTCCCCCGTTTGGAAGGAACACTGAAGCTTTCTTT
many | TRBJ2-7 | TRBV28 | TRBD1 | CASSPRAQSTGPYEQYF | TGTGCCAGCAGCCCCCGTGCACAGTCGACAGGGCCCTACGAGCAGTACTTC
. | TRBJ1-1 | TRBV11-2 | . | CATSPPISGANTEAFF | TGTGCCACCAGCCCGCCCATTTCCGGGGCTAACACTGAAGCTTTCTTT
. | TRBJ2-7 | TRBV7-2 | . | CASSVTSSYEQYF | TGTGCCAGCAGCGTAACTAGTTCCTACGAGCAGTACTTC
. | TRBJ2-7 | TRBV13 | . | CASSLEVSSYEQYF | TGTGCCAGCAGCTTAGAGGTCAGCTCCTACGAGCAGTACTTC
many | TRBJ2-2 | TRBV7-3 | . | CASSLNGGGNTGELFF | TGTGCCAGCAGCTTAAATGGGGGCGGGAACACCGGGGAGCTGTTTTTT
. | TRBJ1-2 | TRBV5-1 | . | CASSLDRDYGYTF | TGCGCCAGCAGCTTGGACAGGGACTATGGCTACACCTTC
many | TRBJ1-1 | TRBV14 | . | CASSQTGGTEAFF | TGTGCCAGCAGCCAAACGGGGGGCACTGAAGCTTTCTTT
many | TRBJ2-2 | TRBV5-1 | . | CASSRHRGGDDTGELFF | TGCGCCAGCAGCCGTCACAGGGGAGGCGACGACACCGGGGAGCTGTTTTTT
many | TRBJ1-4 | TRBV28 | . | CASSFGGRREKLFF | TGTGCCAGCAGTTTTGGAGGCAGGAGAGAAAAACTGTTTTTT
many | TRBJ1-1 | TRBV15 | . | CATSRYKGGNTEAFF | TGTGCCACCAGCAGATATAAGGGTGGAAACACTGAAGCTTTCTTT
few | TRBJ2-7 | TRBV29-1 | . | CSVEFGSGSYEQYF | TGCAGCGTTGAATTTGGGTCAGGCTCCTACGAGCAGTACTTC
many | TRBJ1-4 | TRBV4-2 | TRBD1 | CASSQEPGTGDEKLFF | TGTGCCAGCAGCCAAGAGCCCGGGACAGGGGACGAAAAACTGTTTTTT
. | TRBJ2-2 | TRBV7-9 | . | CASSPKLNTGELFF | TGTGCCAGCAGCCCTAAGCTGAACACCGGGGAGCTGTTTTTT
many | TRBJ2-2 | TRBV6-5 | . | CASKGGRAGELFF | TGTGCCAGCAAAGGGGGGCGGGCCGGGGAGCTGTTTTTT
many | TRBJ1-1 | TRBV6-6 | . | CASSYENGGILKAFF | TGTGCCAGCAGTTACGAGAATGGGGGAATACTCAAAGCTTTCTTT
many | TRBJ2-5 | TRBV18 | TRBD2 | CASSLSGSGETQYF | TGTGCCAGCTCACTTAGCGGGAGTGGCGAGACCCAGTACTTC
once | TRBJ2-5 | TRBV21-1 | . | CASNAEGGTVKETQYF | TGTGCCAGCAACGCGGAGGGGGGGACTGTTAAAGAGACCCAGTACTTC
many | TRBJ2-5 | TRBV6-1 | TRBD1 | CASSSGGMGETQYF | TGTGCCAGCAGTTCAGGGGGCATGGGAGAGACCCAGTACTTC
once | TRBJ2-7 | TRBV29-1 | . | CSVGARGREQYF | TGCAGCGTTGGGGCACGAGGGAGAGAGCAGTACTTC
many | TRBJ2-7 | TRBV12-5 | . | CASGSFSSYEQYF | TGTGCTAGTGGTTCCTTTAGTTCCTACGAGCAGTACTTC
few | TRBJ2-3 | TRBV5-1 | . | CASSLARQSTDTQYF | TGCGCCAGCAGCTTGGCCCGACAGAGCACAGATACGCAGTATTTT
many | TRBJ2-5 | TRBV12-3/TRBV12-4 | TRBD1 | CASSSTGAGETQYF | TGTGCCAGCAGTTCGACAGGGGCAGGCGAGACCCAGTACTTC
. | TRBJ1-1 | TRBV5-1 | . | CASSRGKGEGTEAFF | TGCGCCAGCAGCAGGGGAAAGGGGGAAGGCACTGAAGCTTTCTTT
. | TRBJ2-2 | TRBV12-3/TRBV12-4 | . | CASRFLSRTGELFF | TGTGCCAGCAGATTTCTAAGCCGCACCGGGGAGCTGTTTTTT
. | TRBJ1-3 | TRBV28 | . | CASSRKPLSGNTIYF | TGTGCAAGCAGCAGAAAGCCTCTCTCTGGAAACACCATATATTTT
. | TRBJ2-1 | TRBV20-1 | TRBD2 | CSAQGLAGGDSDEQFF | TGCAGTGCTCAAGGACTAGCGGGAGGGGATAGTGATGAGCAGTTCTTC